This T cell receptor beta chain was identified during a study of molecular identifiers for immune sequencing clone quantification. Turning to the study itself: Replicate experiments took RNA from 20,000 or 100,000 naive CD8 cells, divided it five ways and sequenced four.

The sample holds many counts of this clonotype. Its antigen is currently unknown. Study-wide results and caveats: Identical barcode-sharing TCR molecules could lead to underestimated sizes for highly expanded clones. It was shown that clones above 20 RNA copies held over 98% of effector molecules, but under 1% in naive cells.

Sorting isolated naive CD8 T cells as CD8+CD4-CCR7+CD45RA+ events. Germline V CDR1 and CDR2: SEHNR, FQNEAQ (reference sequence). CDR3 length: 13 amino acids. V shed 3 bases and J shed 5 bases, with 9 bases lying between them. TCRdb redid the calling of the PCR reads with MiXCR, one entry per CDR3 protein. The sample records 350,000 or so distinct CDR3 sequences, around a fifth being singletons. The chain couples TRBV7-9 to TRBJ2-3, with D hard to call. The TCR comes from a human donor in good health. Some libraries in this study had Jurkat cell RNA spiked in. The sample was naive CD8+ T cells from blood, with Jurkat cell RNA spiked in. As to subset: FACS-sorted CD8+CD4-CCR7+CD45RA+ naive T cells. The CDR3 DNA reads TGTGCCAGCAGCTTCGAAGCAGTAGATACGCAGTATTTT. Protein sequence: CASSFEAVDTQYF.